Sequencing of this T cell receptor (beta chain) was carried out in a study of T cells in localized non-small cell lung cancer. Of note for this clone: The antigen remains undetermined.

Study findings and constraints: Exceeding tumor, uninvolved adjacent lung had the highest T cell clonality. Longer overall survival accompanied higher blood T cell density. Only one tumor region went through sequencing, so heterogeneity may still be there. There were a median roughly 62 of the top 100 tumor clones appearing in adjacent lung.

Sequencing used immunoSEQ multiplex PCR; TCRdb keeps in-frame clones, though not all of them. Among roughly 33,000 clones listed, around nine tenths were seen once. J gave up 3 bases and V 5 bases, and 5 bases lay outside the gene matches. This CDR3 contains 14 residues. Germline V lookup: CDR1 MNHEY, CDR2 SMNVEV (reference sequence). Sequenced here: peripheral blood, sampled before any cancer treatment. V gene TRBV27 combines with J gene TRBJ2-7; 9 positions agree with TRBD1. The TCR originated in a woman aged 35-75 years with stage I lung adenocarcinoma. CDR3 protein: CASSMDRGDYEQYF. The CDR3, as DNA: TGTGCCAGCAGTATGGACAGGGGAGACTACGAGCAGTACTTC.